This is a list of T cell receptor beta chains from one sample in a study of blood T cell repertoires in COVID-19. TCRdb's copy holds only in-frame clones and misses some; the assay was immunoSEQ multiplex PCR. Here the sample spans around 97,000 clones, about 80% being singletons. Source material: peripheral blood. These receptors all come from a human donor in a cohort sampled during active or convalescent COVID-19. Both conserved end residues are part of each CDR3. The D gene is left open where the match is weak. Clone size appears in some rows only: once, few, many, or a class for an expanded clone.

NA	TRBV15	TRBJ2-1	NA	CATSRDDGGWDEQFF	TGTGCCACCAGCAGAGATGACGGCGGTTGGGATGAGCAGTTCTTC
TRBD1	TRBV10-2	TRBJ1-5	NA	CASSFGGRGPVNQPQHF	TGCGCCAGCAGCTTCGGGGGCAGGGGGCCCGTTAATCAGCCCCAGCATTTT
NA	TRBV7-2	TRBJ2-1	NA	CASSLRGSSYNEQFF	TGTGCCAGCAGCTTAAGGGGTAGCTCCTACAATGAGCAGTTCTTC
NA	TRBV7-3	TRBJ2-1	NA	CASSFDRGNEQFF	TGTGCCAGCAGCTTCGATCGAGGCAATGAGCAGTTCTTC
NA	TRBV11-2	TRBJ1-2	NA	CASSTEGLGYTF	TGTGCCAGCAGTACAGAGGGTCTTGGCTACACCTTC
NA	TRBV20-1	TRBJ2-7	NA	CSASSVYEQYF	TGCAGTGCTAGCTCGGTCTACGAGCAGTACTTC
NA	TRBV19	TRBJ1-2	NA	CASRSQGLNYGYTF	TGTGCCAGTAGAAGCCAGGGGTTGAACTATGGCTACACCTTC
NA	TRBV7-8	TRBJ1-6	NA	CASSSQGNPYNSPLHF	TGTGCCAGCAGCTCACAGGGAAATCCCTATAATTCACCCCTCCACTTT
NA	TRBV9	TRBJ1-4	NA	CASSVDPGSNEKLFF	TGTGCCAGCAGCGTAGACCCAGGGTCTAATGAAAAACTGTTTTTT
NA	TRBV3-1/TRBV3-2	TRBJ1-3	NA	CASSQSRGGNTIYF	TGTGCCAGCAGCCAGAGCCGCGGCGGAAACACCATATATTTT
NA	TRBV7-2	TRBJ1-2	NA	CASSSSGGDYGYTF	TGTGCCAGCAGCTCATCGGGAGGGGACTATGGCTACACCTTC
NA	TRBV5-4	TRBJ2-3	NA	CASSLDQSTDTQYF	TGTGCCAGCAGCTTAGATCAGAGCACAGATACGCAGTATTTT
TRBD2	TRBV6-1	TRBJ2-3	NA	CASSKGTSGGSWSTDTQYF	TGTGCCAGCAGTAAAGGGACTAGCGGGGGCTCATGGAGCACAGATACGCAGTATTTT
TRBD1	TRBV6-5	TRBJ1-4	NA	CASRDRGRDEKLFF	TGTGCCAGCAGAGACAGGGGGCGTGATGAAAAACTGTTTTTT
NA	TRBV11-3	TRBJ2-1	NA	CASSSLQGAEQFF	TGTGCCAGCAGCTCACTTCAGGGTGCTGAGCAGTTCTTC
TRBD1	TRBV10-3	TRBJ2-2	NA	CAISDRGPNTGELFF	TGTGCCATCAGTGACAGGGGGCCGAACACCGGGGAGCTGTTTTTT
TRBD1	TRBV5-6	TRBJ1-2	few	CASSLVDRGRYGYTF	TGTGCCAGCAGCTTGGTTGACAGGGGGAGGTATGGCTACACCTTC
TRBD2	TRBV6-6	TRBJ2-3	NA	CASSRGTSGSTDTQYF	TGTGCCAGCAGCCGAGGGACTAGCGGTAGCACAGATACGCAGTATTTT
TRBD1	TRBV5-1	TRBJ1-4	few	CASSSGTGNEKLFF	TGCGCCAGCAGCTCCGGGACAGGGAATGAAAAACTGTTTTTT
TRBD1	TRBV27	TRBJ1-1	few	CASSGTGGADTEAFF	TGTGCCAGCAGTGGGACAGGGGGCGCAGACACTGAAGCTTTCTTT
NA	TRBV11-2	TRBJ2-7	few	CASSLEGGSYEQYF	TGTGCCAGCAGCTTAGAAGGGGGCTCCTACGAGCAGTACTTC
NA	TRBV12-5	TRBJ2-1	NA	CASGFVGDLSYNEQFF	TGTGCTAGTGGTTTTGTAGGGGATCTATCCTACAATGAGCAGTTCTTC
NA	TRBV3-1/TRBV3-2	TRBJ1-3	NA	CASSREASGNTIYF	TGTGCCAGCAGCCGGGAGGCCTCTGGAAACACCATATATTTT
NA	TRBV5-1	TRBJ1-2	NA	CASSFRGGAGYGYTF	TGCGCCAGCAGCTTTAGAGGAGGGGCAGGCTATGGCTACACCTTC
NA	TRBV11-3	TRBJ1-1	once	CASSLARRNTEAFF	TGTGCCAGCAGCTTGGCGAGGAGGAACACTGAAGCTTTCTTT
TRBD1	TRBV11-2	TRBJ2-7	NA	CASSFGTGLIYEQYF	TGTGCCAGCAGCTTCGGGACAGGGCTTATCTACGAGCAGTACTTC
NA	TRBV9	TRBJ1-1	NA	CASSPQGMGTEAFF	TGTGCCAGCAGCCCACAGGGAATGGGCACTGAAGCTTTCTTT
TRBD1	TRBV5-8	TRBJ2-2	NA	CASRNGQGNTGELFF	TGTGCCAGCAGAAACGGACAGGGCAACACCGGGGAGCTGTTTTTT
TRBD1	TRBV28	TRBJ1-5	NA	CASSLTGYSNQPQHF	TGTGCCAGCAGCTTGACAGGGTATAGCAATCAGCCCCAGCATTTT
TRBD1	TRBV23-1	TRBJ1-4	few	CASIPTGVIPNEKLFF	TGCGCCAGCATCCCGACAGGGGTTATTCCTAATGAAAAACTGTTTTTT
TRBD1	TRBV10-3	TRBJ2-1	NA	CAISESVIQGAGYNEQFF	TGTGCCATCAGTGAGTCGGTGATCCAGGGGGCAGGCTACAATGAGCAGTTCTTC
NA	TRBV6-4	TRBJ1-5	NA	CASSVEGNQPQHF	TGTGCCAGCAGTGTGGAGGGGAATCAGCCCCAGCATTTT
NA	TRBV9	TRBJ2-7	NA	CASSPRERPGEQYF	TGTGCCAGCAGCCCAAGAGAGCGGCCGGGGGAGCAGTACTTC
NA	TRBV6-2/TRBV6-3	TRBJ1-5	NA	CASSYSYGGGQPQHF	TGTGCCAGCAGTTACTCTTATGGGGGCGGTCAGCCCCAGCATTTT
NA	TRBV19	TRBJ1-5	many	CASTPLDKTHQPQHF	TGTGCCAGTACCCCTTTAGACAAAACTCATCAGCCCCAGCATTTT
NA	TRBV6-5	TRBJ1-1	few	CASTLGEDTEAFF	TGTGCCAGCACCCTGGGGGAGGACACTGAAGCTTTCTTT
TRBD2	TRBV2	TRBJ2-5	NA	CASRKGPSGGLETQYF	TGTGCCAGCAGGAAGGGGCCTAGCGGGGGGCTGGAGACCCAGTACTTC
TRBD1	TRBV7-2	TRBJ1-4	NA	CASSSQGAGDEKLFF	TGTGCCAGCAGTTCCCAGGGGGCGGGGGATGAAAAACTGTTTTTT
NA	TRBV29-1	TRBJ1-2	NA	CSVETGSYTF	TGCAGCGTTGAAACGGGGAGCTACACCTTC
TRBD1	TRBV10-3	TRBJ2-6	NA	CAISLQGSGANVLTF	TGTGCCATCAGCCTACAGGGGTCTGGGGCCAACGTCCTGACTTTC
NA	TRBV4-2	TRBJ2-1	NA	CASSDPRSFYNEQFF	TGTGCCAGCAGCGACCCAAGGAGCTTCTACAATGAGCAGTTCTTC
NA	TRBV18	TRBJ1-4	NA	CASSLRGQLNEKLFF	TGTGCCAGCTCACTTCGAGGACAGCTTAATGAAAAACTGTTTTTT
TRBD2	TRBV9	TRBJ2-7	NA	CASSSGLAGGLYEQYF	TGTGCCAGCAGCTCTGGACTAGCGGGGGGGCTCTACGAGCAGTACTTC
TRBD1	TRBV5-8	TRBJ1-2	NA	CASSSGGTDLANYGYTF	TGTGCCAGCAGCTCTGGAGGGACAGACCTAGCTAACTATGGCTACACCTTC
NA	TRBV19	TRBJ1-6	NA	CASSIQAAGSNSPLHF	TGTGCCAGTAGTATCCAGGCGGCGGGTAGTAATTCACCCCTCCACTTT
NA	TRBV3-1/TRBV3-2	TRBJ2-7	NA	CASSQEGNPHF	TGTGCCAGCAGCCAAGAGGGCAACCCCCACTTC
NA	TRBV28	TRBJ1-6	NA	CASSLSVNFPPLHF	TGTGCCAGCAGTTTATCGGTGAACTTTCCTCCCCTCCACTTT
TRBD1	TRBV6-5	TRBJ1-5	few	CASSSDRRNQPQHF	TGTGCCAGCAGTTCGGACAGGCGGAATCAGCCCCAGCATTTT
TRBD2	TRBV7-9	TRBJ2-5	NA	CASSPAGGSQETQYF	TGTGCCAGCAGCCCTGCGGGAGGTTCACAAGAGACCCAGTACTTC
NA	TRBV4-1	TRBJ2-5	NA	CASSQVGLRRAPQETQYF	TGCGCCAGCAGCCAAGTCGGCCTACGGAGGGCCCCCCAAGAGACCCAGTACTTC
NA	TRBV5-6	TRBJ2-7	NA	CASSPPGQEYEQYF	TGTGCCAGCAGCCCTCCGGGACAAGAATACGAGCAGTACTTC
NA	TRBV19	TRBJ2-2	NA	CASSRSQGLLITGELFF	TGTGCCAGTAGTAGGTCTCAGGGACTCTTAATCACCGGGGAGCTGTTTTTT
TRBD1	TRBV18	TRBJ1-2	NA	CASSTSGQVYGYTF	TGTGCCAGCTCAACATCGGGACAGGTCTATGGCTACACCTTC
NA	TRBV7-2	TRBJ2-7	NA	CASSLLEYEQYF	TGTGCCAGCAGCTTATTGGAGTACGAGCAGTACTTC
NA	TRBV4-1	TRBJ1-2	once	CASSPQGLGGYTF	TGCGCCAGCTCACCCCAGGGACTGGGGGGCTACACCTTC